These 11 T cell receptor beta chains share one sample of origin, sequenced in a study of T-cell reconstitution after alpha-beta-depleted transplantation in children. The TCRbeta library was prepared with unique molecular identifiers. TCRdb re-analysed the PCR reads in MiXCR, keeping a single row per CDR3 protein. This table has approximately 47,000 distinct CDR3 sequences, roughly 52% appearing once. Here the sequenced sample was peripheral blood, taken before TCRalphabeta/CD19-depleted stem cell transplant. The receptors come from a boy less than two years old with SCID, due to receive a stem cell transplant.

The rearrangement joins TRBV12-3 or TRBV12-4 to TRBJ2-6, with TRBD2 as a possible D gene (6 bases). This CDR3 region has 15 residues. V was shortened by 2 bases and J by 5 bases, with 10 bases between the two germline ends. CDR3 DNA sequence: TGTGCCAGCAGTTTATCCGGGGGTAGGGCCAACGTCCTGACTTTC. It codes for CASSLSGGRANVLTF.

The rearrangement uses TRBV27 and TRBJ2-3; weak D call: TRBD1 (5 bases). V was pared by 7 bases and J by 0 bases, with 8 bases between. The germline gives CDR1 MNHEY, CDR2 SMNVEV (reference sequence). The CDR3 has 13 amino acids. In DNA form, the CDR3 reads TGTGCCAGCAAGCAGGGAAGCACAGATACGCAGTATTTT. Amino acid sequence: CASKQGSTDTQYF.

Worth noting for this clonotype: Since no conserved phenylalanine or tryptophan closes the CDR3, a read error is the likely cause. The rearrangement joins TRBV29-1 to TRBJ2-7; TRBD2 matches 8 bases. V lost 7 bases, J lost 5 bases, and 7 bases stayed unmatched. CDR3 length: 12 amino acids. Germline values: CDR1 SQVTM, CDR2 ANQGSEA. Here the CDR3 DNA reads TGCAGCGCTGGACGGGAGGGACACGAGCAGTACATC. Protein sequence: CSAGREGHEQYI.

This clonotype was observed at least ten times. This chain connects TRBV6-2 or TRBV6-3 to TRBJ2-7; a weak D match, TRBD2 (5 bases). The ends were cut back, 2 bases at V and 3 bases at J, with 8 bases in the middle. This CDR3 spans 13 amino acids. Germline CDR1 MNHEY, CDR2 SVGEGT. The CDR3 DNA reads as TGTGCCAGCAGTTACGACGACTACTACGAGCAGTACTTC. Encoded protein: CASSYDDYYEQYF.

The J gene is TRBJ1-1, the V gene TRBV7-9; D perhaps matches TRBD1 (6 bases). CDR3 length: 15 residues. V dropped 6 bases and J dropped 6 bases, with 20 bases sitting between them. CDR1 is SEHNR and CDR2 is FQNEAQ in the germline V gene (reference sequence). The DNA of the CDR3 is TGTGCCAGCAGTCTCGAAGGGGGGCGAATTGCTGAAGCTTTCTTT. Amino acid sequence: CASSLEGGRIAEAFF.

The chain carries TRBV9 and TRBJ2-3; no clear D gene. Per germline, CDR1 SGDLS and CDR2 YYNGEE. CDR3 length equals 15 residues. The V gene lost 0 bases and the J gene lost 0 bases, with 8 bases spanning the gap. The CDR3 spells CASSVADFSTDTQYF. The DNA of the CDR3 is TGTGCCAGCAGCGTAGCGGATTTTAGCACAGATACGCAGTATTTT.

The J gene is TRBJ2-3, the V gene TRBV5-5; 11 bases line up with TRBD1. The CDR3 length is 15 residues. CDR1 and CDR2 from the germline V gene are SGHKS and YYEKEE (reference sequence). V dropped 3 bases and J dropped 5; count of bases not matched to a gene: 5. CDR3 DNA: TGTGCCAGCAGCTCAGGACAGGGGGCTGTAGATACGCAGTATTTT. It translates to CASSSGQGAVDTQYF.

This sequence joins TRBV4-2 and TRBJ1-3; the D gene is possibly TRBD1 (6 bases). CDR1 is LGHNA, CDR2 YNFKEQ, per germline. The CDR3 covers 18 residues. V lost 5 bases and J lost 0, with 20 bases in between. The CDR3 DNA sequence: TGTGCCAGCAGCGAAGCGGGACAAGACAGAGTCTCTGGAAACACCATATATTTT. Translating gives CASSEAGQDRVSGNTIYF.

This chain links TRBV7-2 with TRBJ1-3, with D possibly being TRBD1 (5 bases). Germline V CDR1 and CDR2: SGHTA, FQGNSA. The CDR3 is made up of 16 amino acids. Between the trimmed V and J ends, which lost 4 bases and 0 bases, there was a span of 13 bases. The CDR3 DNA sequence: TGTGCCAGCAGCTCCCTGCGGGGCGGCTCTGGAAACACCATATATTTT. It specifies CASSSLRGGSGNTIYF. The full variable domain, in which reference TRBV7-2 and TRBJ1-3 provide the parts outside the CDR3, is GAGVSQSPSNKVTEKGKDVELRCDPISGHTALYWYRQSLGQGLEFLIYFQGNSAPDKSGLPSDRFSAERTGGSVSTLTIQRTQQEDSAVYLCASSSLRGGSGNTIYFGEGSWLTVV.

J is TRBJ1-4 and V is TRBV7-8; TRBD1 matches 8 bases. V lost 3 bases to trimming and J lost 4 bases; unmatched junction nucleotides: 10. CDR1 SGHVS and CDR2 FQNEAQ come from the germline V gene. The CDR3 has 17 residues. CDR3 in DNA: TGTGCCAGCAGCTTGTCAATACAGGGGGTAGATAATGAAAAACTGTTTTTT. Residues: CASSLSIQGVDNEKLFF.

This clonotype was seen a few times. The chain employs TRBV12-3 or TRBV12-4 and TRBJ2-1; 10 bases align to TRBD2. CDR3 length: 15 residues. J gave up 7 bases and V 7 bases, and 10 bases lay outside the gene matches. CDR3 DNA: TGTGCCAGCACTGGCCTAGCGGGGGTATGGAATGAGCAGTTCTTC. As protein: CASTGLAGVWNEQFF.